The sample holds many counts of the clone carrying this T cell receptor beta chain. This sample was included in a study of T cell repertoires in cytomegalovirus infection. Background on the study: Both a matching HLA type and CMV infection were indicated by public TCR beta signatures.

TCRdb re-called the reads with MiXCR, one entry per CDR3 protein. The sample lists fewer than 80,000 distinct CDR3 sequences, more than 3.5% occurring once. The germline CDR1 and CDR2 sequences are DFQATT and SNEGSKA (reference sequence). The V gene lost 0 bases and the J gene lost 2 bases, with 10 bases spanning the gap. CDR3 length: 14 residues. This chain links TRBV20-1 with TRBJ2-5, with TRBD1 as a possible D gene (5 bases). The specimen sequenced was PBMCs. The receptor was isolated from a human donor in good health (CMV status not recorded). Some clones in this sample may be carry-over from other donors' samples. For the CDR3, the DNA is TGCAGTGCTAGAGAGAGACAGAGGCAAGAGACCCAGTACTTC. Translated: CSARERQRQETQYF.